A single sample is the source of the 19 T cell receptor beta chains below, sequenced in a study of a mutant IDH1 vaccine in newly diagnosed glioma. Their antigens are not known. Time point reported: week 23, last vaccination. The vaccine gave 300 ug of a 20-mer mutant IDH1 peptide subcutaneously per dose. TCRdb keeps only in-frame clones here, not all; method: immunoSEQ multiplex PCR. The sample has 60,000 to 100,000 clones, more than 80% seen once; the top ten hold approximately 0.8%. Sequenced here: PBMCs, sampled from a glioma patient whose treatment included an IDH1 peptide vaccine. These receptors were taken from a woman aged 45-65 years with glioma.

CDR3 region: CASSYEREYQETQYF. For the CDR3, the DNA is TGTGCCAGCAGTTACGAGCGGGAGTACCAAGAGACCCAGTACTTC. V gene TRBV6-6 combines with J gene TRBJ2-5; the match to TRBD2 covers 8 bases. Germline V CDR1 and CDR2: MNHNY, SVGAGI (reference sequence). The CDR3 spans 15 residues. Unmatched junction bases numbered 2, after V lost 2 bases and J lost 0 bases.

Worth noting for this clone: The junction departs from the called germline gene at one end, perhaps through a read error. The gene calls are TRBV2 and TRBJ2-5; D remains unclear. Germline lookup yields CDR1 SNHLY and CDR2 FYNNEI. CDR3 size: 10 residues. The CDR3 spells CASSEETQYF. CDR3 sequence (DNA): TGTGCCAGCAGCGAAGAGACCCAGTACTTC.

The chain is built from TRBV7-3 and TRBJ1-5; TRBD1 matches at 8 bases. J lost 2 bases, V lost 1 base, and 16 bases had no gene match. Germline CDR1 and CDR2: SGHTA and FQGTGA. The CDR3 extends over 20 amino acids. Written as DNA, the CDR3 is TGTGCCAGCAGCTTAAAGGTCGGACAGGGAAAAGCGACGGGCAATCAGCCCCAGCATTTT. It is translated as CASSLKVGQGKATGNQPQHF.

The sample holds one count of this clone. The gene calls are TRBV11-3 and TRBJ1-3, with D unresolved. The length of the CDR3 is 17 residues. Per the germline V gene, CDR1 is SGHNT and CDR2 is YENEEA. V shed 1 base and J shed 0 bases, with 13 bases lying between them. The CDR3 DNA follows: TGTGCCAGCAGCTTAGTTAGTACAGCGAGCTCTGGAAACACCATATATTTT. It yields the protein CASSLVSTASSGNTIYF.

A few counts support this clone. This chain joins TRBV5-1 and TRBJ2-7, with 8 bases that match TRBD1. Germline-derived CDR1 and CDR2 are SGHRS and YFSETQ. After removal of 5 bases from V and 3 bases from J, the junction contained 4 bases not matched to a gene. The length of the CDR3 is 13 residues. Here the CDR3 DNA reads TGCGCCAGCAGGAAAGGGACAGGCTACGAGCAGTACTTC. Translated, it gives CASRKGTGYEQYF. Together with reference TRBV5-1 and TRBJ2-7, the CDR3 gives the full variable domain: KAGVTQTPRYLIKTRGQQVTLSCSPISGHRSVSWYQQTPGQGLQFLFEYFSETQRNKGNFPGRFSGRQFSNSRSEMNVSTLELGDSALYLCASRKGTGYEQYFGPGTRLTVT.

This clone was detected a few times. The chain has TRBV30 and TRBJ1-6; no clear D gene. The CDR3 totals 16 residues. Germline V lookup: CDR1 GTSNPN, CDR2 SVGIG (reference sequence). Trimming took off 4 bases at V and 0 bases at J, with 13 bases between the two ends. For the CDR3, the DNA is TGTGCCTGGACCCTTGGAGGGAGCTCCTATAATTCACCCCTCCACTTT. This gives the protein CAWTLGGSSYNSPLHF.

The rearrangement uses TRBV27 and TRBJ1-2; 10 bases fit TRBD1. The CDR3 runs 14 residues. J was trimmed by 4 bases and V by 6 bases; bases with no gene match: 5. CDR1 MNHEY and CDR2 SMNVEV come from the germline V gene (reference sequence). Here the CDR3 reads CASRPGQGFYGYTF. As DNA, the CDR3 is TGTGCCAGCAGACCGGGACAGGGGTTCTATGGCTACACCTTC.

The rearrangement joins TRBV28 to TRBJ2-1; possibly TRBD2 for D (5 bases). This CDR3 contains 14 residues. Trimming cost V 8 bases and J 7 bases, with 18 bases left between them. Looked up from germline, CDR1 is MDHEN and CDR2 is SYDVKM. In DNA, the CDR3 is TGTGCCAGCTATCAGACAACCCCGGGAAATGAGCAGTTCTTC. Translation: CASYQTTPGNEQFF.

The chain is built from TRBV28 and TRBJ2-5, with a tentative D call TRBD2 (7 bases). V was pared by 6 bases and J by 0 bases, with 14 bases between. This CDR3 comprises 15 residues. Germline V CDR1 and CDR2: MDHEN, SYDVKM. Written as DNA, the CDR3 is TGTGCCAGCAGCCCCTGGGGGGGCTACCAAGAGACCCAGTACTTC. This codes for CASSPWGGYQETQYF.

CDR3 sequence (DNA): TGTGCCAGCAGCGTCCAGCGGGTGGGAGGGGATACGCAGTATTTT. Encoded protein: CASSVQRVGGDTQYF. The chain combines TRBV7-8 with TRBJ2-3, with 7 bases aligning to TRBD2. Germline CDR1 reads SGHVS; CDR2 reads FQNEAQ. V shed 5 bases and J 6 bases; nucleotides not matched to a gene: 11. The CDR3 loop spans 15 amino acids.

The V and J genes are TRBV7-6 and TRBJ2-1; 8 bases line up with TRBD1. The CDR3 has 15 amino acids. CDR1 is SGHVS and CDR2 is FNYEAQ in the germline V gene. V lost 2 bases and J lost 4; bases outside the gene matches: 4. The chain's CDR3 is CASSLNRGEYNEQFF. The DNA of the CDR3 is TGTGCCAGCAGCTTAAACAGGGGGGAATACAATGAGCAGTTCTTC. The whole variable domain, remainder taken from reference TRBV7-6 and TRBJ2-1, is GAGVSQSPRYKVTKRGQDVALRCDPISGHVSLYWYRQALGQGPEFLTYFNYEAQQDKSGLPNDRFSAERPEGSISTLTIQRTEQRDSAMYRCASSLNRGEYNEQFFGPGTRLTVL.

This clone was seen only once. This rearrangement joins TRBV27 to TRBJ2-3; 9 positions match TRBD2. After removal of 6 bases from V and 4 bases from J, the junction contained 8 bases not matched to a gene. There are 15 residues in the CDR3. Germline-derived CDR1 and CDR2 are MNHEY and SMNVEV (reference sequence). Here the CDR3 reads CASSKPGLAADTQYF. In nucleotides, the CDR3 is TGTGCCAGCAGCAAACCGGGACTAGCAGCAGATACGCAGTATTTT.

The chain carries TRBV28 and TRBJ1-1, with TRBD1 identical over 10 bases. CDR1 and CDR2 from the germline V gene are MDHEN and SYDVKM. V was pared by 5 bases and J by 10 bases, with 7 bases of the junction left unmatched. This CDR3 spans 13 amino acids. CDR3 sequence: CASSLGQGGRAFF. The CDR3 DNA is TGTGCCAGCAGTCTCGGACAGGGGGGAAGAGCTTTCTTT.

The chain employs TRBV5-1 and TRBJ2-7; tentative D call: TRBD1 (5 bases). Germline V gives CDR1 SGHRS, CDR2 YFSETQ. The germline V and J ends were trimmed by 4 bases and 2 bases, with 22 bases remaining between them. This CDR3 contains 17 residues. The CDR3 here is CASSLTGRPQATYEQYF. The CDR3 DNA sequence: TGCGCCAGCAGCCTGACTGGCCGCCCACAGGCGACCTACGAGCAGTACTTC. Filled out from reference TRBV5-1 and TRBJ2-7, the complete variable domain reads KAGVTQTPRYLIKTRGQQVTLSCSPISGHRSVSWYQQTPGQGLQFLFEYFSETQRNKGNFPGRFSGRQFSNSRSEMNVSTLELGDSALYLCASSLTGRPQATYEQYFGPGTRLTVT.

The chain employs TRBV6-5 and TRBJ1-5, with D perhaps matching TRBD1 (6 bases). The germline V gene has CDR1 MNHEY and CDR2 SVGAGI. This CDR3 comprises 15 residues. Between the trimmed V and J ends, which lost 6 bases and 1 base, there was a span of 13 bases. In DNA, the CDR3 is TGTGCCAGCAGCCAAAACAGGGCAAGCAATCAGCCCCAGCATTTT. Translated: CASSQNRASNQPQHF.

This rearrangement joins TRBV7-3 to TRBJ2-5; 9 bases agree with TRBD1. The CDR3 runs to 15 residues. The junction had 8 bases not matched to a gene; V was cut back by 4 bases and J by 5 bases. Per germline, CDR1 SGHTA and CDR2 FQGTGA. The CDR3 loop reads CASSSTGQGGETQYF. CDR3 nucleotides: TGTGCCAGCAGCTCTACGGGACAGGGAGGGGAGACCCAGTACTTC. The full variable domain, with the rest looked up from reference TRBV7-3 and TRBJ2-5, is GAGVSQTPSNKVTEKGKYVELRCDPISGHTALYWYRQSLGQGPEFLIYFQGTGAADDSGLPNDRFFAVRPEGSVSTLKIQRTERGDSAVYLCASSSTGQGGETQYFGPGTRLLVL.

J is TRBJ1-6 and V is TRBV5-1; 8 nucleotides agree with TRBD1. V shed 4 bases and J 9 bases; nucleotides not matched to a gene: 9. The CDR3 consists of 15 residues. Germline loops: CDR1 SGHRS, CDR2 YFSETQ. CDR3 nucleotides: TGCGCCAGCAGCACGGCCCCAGGGGGCCCTTCACCCCTCCACTTT. It specifies CASSTAPGGPSPLHF.

This chain links TRBV21-1 with TRBJ2-1; whether TRBD1, the table's D call, matches the DNA was not checked. TRBV21-1 is labeled a pseudogene. This CDR3 region has 15 residues. DNA for the CDR3: TGTGCCAGCAGCAAAGGGGACAGTCGCTACAATGAGCAGTTCTTC. Protein sequence: CASSKGDSRYNEQFF.

The chain is built from TRBV18 and TRBJ1-1, with a possible D match to TRBD1 (5 bases). Trimming pared 6 bases from V and 6 bases from J, leaving 14 bases between. The CDR3 totals 13 residues. From germline, CDR1 is KGHSH and CDR2 LQKENI. DNA of the CDR3: TGTGCCAGCTCGTCCCCAGGGACCCCTGAAGCTTTCTTT. Translation gives CASSSPGTPEAFF.